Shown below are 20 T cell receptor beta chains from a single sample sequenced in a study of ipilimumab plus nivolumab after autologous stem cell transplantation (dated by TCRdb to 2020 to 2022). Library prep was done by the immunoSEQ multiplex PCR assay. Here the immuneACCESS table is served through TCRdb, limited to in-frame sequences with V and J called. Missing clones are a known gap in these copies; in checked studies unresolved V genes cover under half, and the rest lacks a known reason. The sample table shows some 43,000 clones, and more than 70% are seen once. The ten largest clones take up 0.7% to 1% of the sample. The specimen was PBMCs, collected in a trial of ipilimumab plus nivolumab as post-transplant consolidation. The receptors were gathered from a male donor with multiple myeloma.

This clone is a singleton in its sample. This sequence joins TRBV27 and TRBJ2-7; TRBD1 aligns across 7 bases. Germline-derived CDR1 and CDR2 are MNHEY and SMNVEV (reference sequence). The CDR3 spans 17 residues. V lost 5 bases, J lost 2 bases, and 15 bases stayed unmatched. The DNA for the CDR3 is TGTGCCAGCAGTCTAACCCGACAGGGACCCGATCCCTACGAGCAGTACTTC. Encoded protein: CASSLTRQGPDPYEQYF.

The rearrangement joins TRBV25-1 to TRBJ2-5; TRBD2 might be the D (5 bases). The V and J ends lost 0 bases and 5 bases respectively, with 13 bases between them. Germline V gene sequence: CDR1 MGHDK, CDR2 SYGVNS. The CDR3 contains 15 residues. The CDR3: CASSEYRGSGETQYF. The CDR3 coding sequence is TGTGCCAGCAGTGAATATCGAGGGTCGGGGGAGACCCAGTACTTC. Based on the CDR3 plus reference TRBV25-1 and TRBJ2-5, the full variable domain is EADIYQTPRYLVIGTGKKITLECSQTMGHDKMYWYQQDPGMELHLIHYSYGVNSTEKGDLSSESTVSRIRTEHFPLTLESARPSHTSQYLCASSEYRGSGETQYFGPGTRLLVL.

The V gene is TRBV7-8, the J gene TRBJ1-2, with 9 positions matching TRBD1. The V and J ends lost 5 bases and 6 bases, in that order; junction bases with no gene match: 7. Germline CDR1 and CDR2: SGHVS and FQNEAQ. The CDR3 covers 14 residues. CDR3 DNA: TGTGCCAGCAGCGGCAGGGACAGGGCAAATGGCTACACCTTC. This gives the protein CASSGRDRANGYTF.

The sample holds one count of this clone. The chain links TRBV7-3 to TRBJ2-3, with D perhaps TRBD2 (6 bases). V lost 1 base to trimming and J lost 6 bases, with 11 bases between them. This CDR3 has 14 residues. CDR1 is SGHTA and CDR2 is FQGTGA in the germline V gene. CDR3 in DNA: TGTGCCAGCAGCTTAATGGGGGGATCGGATACGCAGTATTTT. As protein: CASSLMGGSDTQYF.

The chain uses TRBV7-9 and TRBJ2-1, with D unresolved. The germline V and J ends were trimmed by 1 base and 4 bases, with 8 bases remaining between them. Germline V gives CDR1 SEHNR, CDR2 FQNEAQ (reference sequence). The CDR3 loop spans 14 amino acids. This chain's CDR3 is CASSLVASYNEQFF. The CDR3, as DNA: TGTGCCAGCAGCTTAGTGGCAAGTTACAATGAGCAGTTCTTC.

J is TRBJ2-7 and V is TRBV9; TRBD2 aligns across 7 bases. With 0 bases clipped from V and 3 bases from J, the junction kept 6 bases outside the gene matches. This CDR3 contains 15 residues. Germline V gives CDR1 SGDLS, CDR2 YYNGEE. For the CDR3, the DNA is TGTGCCAGCAGCGTAGGAAGCGGGACCTACTACGAGCAGTACTTC. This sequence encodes CASSVGSGTYYEQYF.

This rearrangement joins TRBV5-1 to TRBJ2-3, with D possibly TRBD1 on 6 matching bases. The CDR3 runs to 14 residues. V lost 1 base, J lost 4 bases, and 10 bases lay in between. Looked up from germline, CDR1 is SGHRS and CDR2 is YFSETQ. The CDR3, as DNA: TGCGCCAGCAGCTTGAGCAGGGGCGCAGATACGCAGTATTTT. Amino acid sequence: CASSLSRGADTQYF.

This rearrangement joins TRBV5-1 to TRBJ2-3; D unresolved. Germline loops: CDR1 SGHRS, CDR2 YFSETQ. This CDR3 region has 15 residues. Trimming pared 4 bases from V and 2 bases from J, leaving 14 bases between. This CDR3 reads CASSLTRSDTDTQYF. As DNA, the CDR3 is TGCGCCAGCAGCCTGACCAGGTCTGACACAGATACGCAGTATTTT.

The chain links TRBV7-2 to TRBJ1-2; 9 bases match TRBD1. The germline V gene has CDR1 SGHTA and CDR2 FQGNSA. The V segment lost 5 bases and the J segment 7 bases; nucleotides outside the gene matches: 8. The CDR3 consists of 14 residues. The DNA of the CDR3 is TGTGCCAGCAGCGAACCCACAGGGGGCGGTGGCTACACCTTC. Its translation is CASSEPTGGGGYTF.

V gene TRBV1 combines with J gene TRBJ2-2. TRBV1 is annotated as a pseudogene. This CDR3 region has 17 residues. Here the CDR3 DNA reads TGCACCAGCAGCCTCGGTGAGGGGCTCACGAACACCGGGGAGCTGTTTTTT. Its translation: CTSSLGEGLTNTGELFF.

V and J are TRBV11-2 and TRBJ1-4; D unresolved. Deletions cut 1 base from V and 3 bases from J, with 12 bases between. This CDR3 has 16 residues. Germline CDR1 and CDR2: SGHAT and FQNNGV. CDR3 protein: CASSLGRRSPNEKLFF. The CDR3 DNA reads TGTGCCAGCAGCTTAGGCCGACGCAGCCCTAATGAAAAACTGTTTTTT.

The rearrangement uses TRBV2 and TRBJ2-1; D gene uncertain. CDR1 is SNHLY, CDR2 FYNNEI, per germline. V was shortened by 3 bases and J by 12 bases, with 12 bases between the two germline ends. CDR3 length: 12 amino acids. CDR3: CASSDATKWQFF. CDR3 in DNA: TGTGCCAGCAGTGACGCAACTAAGTGGCAGTTCTTC.

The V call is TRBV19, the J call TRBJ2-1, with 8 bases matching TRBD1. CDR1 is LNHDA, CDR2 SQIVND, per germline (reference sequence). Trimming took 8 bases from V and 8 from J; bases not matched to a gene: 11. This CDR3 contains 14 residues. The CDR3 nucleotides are TGTGCCAGTCGGGAAACAGGGGGTTACGATGAGCAGTTCTTC. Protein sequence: CASRETGGYDEQFF.

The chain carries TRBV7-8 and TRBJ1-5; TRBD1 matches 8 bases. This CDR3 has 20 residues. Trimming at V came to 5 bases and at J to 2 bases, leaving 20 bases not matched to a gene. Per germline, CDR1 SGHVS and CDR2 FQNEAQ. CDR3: CASSHPGDRLKEAGNQPQHF. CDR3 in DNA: TGTGCCAGCAGCCACCCTGGGGACAGGCTTAAAGAAGCGGGCAATCAGCCCCAGCATTTT.

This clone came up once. CDR3: CASSTRGAVAGLNGNEQFF. CDR3 in DNA: TGTGCCAGCAGCACACGTGGGGCGGTAGCGGGACTTAACGGGAATGAGCAGTTCTTC. The chain uses TRBV9 and TRBJ2-1; 8 nucleotides match TRBD2. The length of the CDR3 is 19 residues. Germline V gene data show CDR1 as SGDLS and CDR2 as YYNGEE. The trim removed 4 bases at V and 7 bases at J, leaving 22 bases unmatched.

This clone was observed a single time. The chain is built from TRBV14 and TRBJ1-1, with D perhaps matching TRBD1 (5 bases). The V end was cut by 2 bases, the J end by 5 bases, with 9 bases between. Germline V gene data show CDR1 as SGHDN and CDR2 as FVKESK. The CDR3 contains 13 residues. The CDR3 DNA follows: TGTGCCAGCAGCCAACGGTGGGGGACTGAAGCTTTCTTT. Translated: CASSQRWGTEAFF.

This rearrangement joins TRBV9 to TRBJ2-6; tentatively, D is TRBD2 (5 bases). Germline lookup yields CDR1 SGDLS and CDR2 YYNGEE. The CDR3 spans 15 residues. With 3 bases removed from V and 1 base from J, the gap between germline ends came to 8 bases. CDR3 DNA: TGTGCCAGCAGCGGTCGGGGATCTGGGGCCAACGTCCTGACTTTC. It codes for CASSGRGSGANVLTF. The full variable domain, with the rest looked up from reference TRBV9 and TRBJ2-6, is DSGVTQTPKHLITATGQRVTLRCSPRSGDLSVYWYQQSLDQGLQFLIQYYNGEERAKGNILERFSAQQFPDLHSELNLSSLELGDSALYFCASSGRGSGANVLTFGAGSRLTVL.

The CDR3 region is CASSIDRLTYGELFF. Written as DNA, the CDR3 is TGTGCCAGTAGTATCGACAGGTTAACGTACGGGGAGCTGTTTTTT. The chain uses TRBV19 and TRBJ2-2, with a weak D call TRBD1 (6 bases). CDR3 size: 15 residues. CDR1 LNHDA and CDR2 SQIVND come from the germline V gene (reference sequence). V lost 3 bases and J lost 7, with 15 bases in between.

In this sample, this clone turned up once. The CDR3 region has the DNA TGCAGCGCCTGGGGGCAGGGGCACTCCTACGAGCAGTACTTC. It encodes CSAWGQGHSYEQYF. The chain couples TRBV29-1 to TRBJ2-7, with TRBD1 as a possible D gene (6 bases). This CDR3 spans 14 amino acids. Trimming stripped 7 bases from V and 0 bases from J, with 16 bases between. CDR1 is SQVTM and CDR2 is ANQGSEA in the germline V gene.

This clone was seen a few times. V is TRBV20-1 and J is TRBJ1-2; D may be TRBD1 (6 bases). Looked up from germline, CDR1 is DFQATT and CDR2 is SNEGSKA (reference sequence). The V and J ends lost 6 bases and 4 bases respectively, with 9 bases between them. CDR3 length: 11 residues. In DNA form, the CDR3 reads TGCAGTGCCATACAGGGCTATGGCTACACCTTC. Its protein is CSAIQGYGYTF.